These T cell receptor beta chains were read from a single sample in a study of T cell repertoires in aging, cancer and after chemotherapy. One entry per CDR3 protein, called by TCRdb with MiXCR from the multiplex PCR reads. The profile covers roughly 15,000 distinct CDR3 sequences, with approximately 50% appearing a single time and 10% to 13% taken by the ten largest. Source material: blood. The receptors stem from a human donor in good health. CDR3s include the opening cysteine and the closing phenylalanine or tryptophan. The D gene is left open where the match is weak. Only some rows state a clone size, as once, few, many or a class for expanded clones.

TRBV24-1,TRBJ2-5,.,.,CATSDTPGGIGETQYF,TGTGCCACCAGTGACACGCCGGGCGGGATCGGGGAGACCCAGTACTTC
TRBV27,TRBJ1-2,.,.,CASRVAAVANYGYTF,TGTGCCAGCAGGGTTGCGGCGGTAGCTAACTATGGCTACACCTTC
TRBV5-1,TRBJ2-1,once,.,CASNEVSNEQFF,TGCGCCAGCAATGAGGTTTCCAATGAGCAGTTCTTC
TRBV19,TRBJ2-6,few,TRBD1,CASSIYFGDRSSGANVLTF,TGTGCCAGTAGTATATATTTCGGGGACAGAAGCTCTGGGGCCAACGTCCTGACTTTC
TRBV7-2,TRBJ1-1,.,TRBD1,CAIRKDRGLSEAFF,TGTGCCATCAGAAAGGACAGGGGGCTCTCTGAAGCTTTCTTT
TRBV5-1,TRBJ2-5,.,.,CASSLDSRGETQYF,TGCGCCAGCAGCTTGGATTCCAGGGGTGAGACCCAGTACTTC
TRBV19,TRBJ2-6,few,.,CASSPPVAGRTSGANVLTF,TGTGCCAGTAGTCCCCCGGTGGCGGGCCGAACCTCTGGGGCCAACGTCCTGACTTTC
TRBV29-1,TRBJ2-1,.,.,CSGGPGYREQFF,TGCAGCGGTGGACCTGGATATCGCGAGCAGTTCTTC
TRBV19,TRBJ1-5,few,TRBD1,CASQGGDYSNQPQHF,TGTGCCTCCCAGGGGGGGGATTATAGCAATCAGCCCCAGCATTTT
TRBV19,TRBJ1-2,.,.,CASSIRPGTTYGYTF,TGTGCCAGTAGTATTCGCCCGGGGACAACCTATGGCTACACCTTC
TRBV19,TRBJ2-7,.,TRBD2,CASSIGTSGLYEQYF,TGTGCCAGCAGTATCGGGACTAGCGGACTCTACGAGCAGTACTTC
TRBV6-2/TRBV6-3,TRBJ2-3,.,.,CASSPLMQGLYTDTQYF,TGTGCCAGCAGCCCCCTCATGCAAGGCCTCTACACAGATACGCAGTATTTT
TRBV5-1,TRBJ2-7,.,.,CASSSFRTGISYEQYF,TGCGCCAGCAGTTCTTTCCGGACGGGAATCTCCTACGAGCAGTACTTC
TRBV5-5,TRBJ2-3,few,.,CASSSSGSTDTQYF,TGTGCCAGCAGCTCCAGCGGGAGCACAGATACGCAGTATTTT
TRBV10-3,TRBJ2-7,.,.,CAISDPGSSYEQYF,TGTGCCATCAGTGATCCGGGGTCCAGCTACGAGCAGTACTTC
TRBV29-1,TRBJ1-1,few,.,CSVEEGQGRNTEAFF,TGCAGCGTTGAAGAAGGCCAGGGACGGAACACTGAAGCTTTCTTT
TRBV18,TRBJ1-1,.,TRBD1,CACRDSLEHTEAFF,TGTGCCTGCAGGGACAGCCTTGAACACACTGAAGCTTTCTTT
TRBV19,TRBJ2-5,.,.,CASSIDRAGEETQYF,TGTGCCAGTAGTATAGATCGGGCAGGGGAAGAGACCCAGTACTTC
TRBV27,TRBJ2-3,few,.,CASSPSGLSDTQYF,TGTGCCAGCAGTCCGAGCGGGCTATCAGATACGCAGTATTTT
TRBV6-1,TRBJ2-1,few,.,CASSPETARNEQFF,TGTGCCAGCAGCCCCGAGACAGCAAGAAATGAGCAGTTCTTC
TRBV19,TRBJ2-6,.,.,CASSIDPGAQGANVLTF,TGTGCCAGTAGTATAGATCCAGGGGCGCAGGGGGCCAACGTCCTGACTTTC
TRBV19,TRBJ2-5,.,TRBD2,CASSSGAGGRETQNF,TGTGCCAGTAGTTCTGGAGCGGGAGGACGGGAGACCCAGAACTTC
TRBV6-5,TRBJ2-1,.,TRBD2,CASSVGGLAGNEQFF,TGTGCCAGCAGCGTGGGTGGGCTAGCGGGCAATGAGCAGTTCTTC
TRBV12-3/TRBV12-4,TRBJ1-1,.,.,CASSLGPANTEAFF,TGTGCCAGCAGTTTAGGGCCCGCGAACACTGAAGCTTTCTTT
TRBV5-4,TRBJ2-1,.,.,CASSLSGGTTYNEQFF,TGTGCCAGCAGCCTCTCGGGCGGGACCACCTACAATGAGCAGTTCTTC
TRBV29-1,TRBJ1-2,.,.,CSVGQVDEGYTF,TGCAGCGTTGGACAAGTCGATGAGGGCTACACCTTC